This record concerns one T cell receptor beta chain sequence. Antigen unknown. Generated by immunoSEQ multiplex PCR, the TCRdb table keeps only in-frame clones and is missing some. The table lists about 150,000 clones, approximately 87% of them singletons. The sample belongs to a study of T cell responses to AZD1222 COVID-19 vaccine. General study points: Increased Spike-specific TCR breadth and depth were observed after two AZD1222 doses. At baseline, just 6 or 7 AZD1222 recipients tested seropositive. Clonal diversity was possibly underestimated, and white British individuals and females predominated among donors. Repertoires were collected only later (after the peak T cell response had occurred).

The origin of this receptor is an adult in good health. The sample consisted of peripheral blood, taken on day 0 of MenACWY control vaccination.

CDR3 coding DNA: TGTGCCACGAGAATCGCGGGGTTATGGAATGAGCAGTTCTTC. It specifies CATRIAGLWNEQFF. The gene calls are TRBV18 and TRBJ2-1; D is perhaps TRBD2 (6 bases). V was clipped by 10 bases and J by 7 bases, with 20 bases between them. The length of the CDR3 is 14 residues. CDR1 is KGHSH and CDR2 is LQKENI in the germline V gene.